Following are 4 T cell receptor beta chains from one sample sequenced in a study of T-cell memory formation after mild COVID-19. TCRdb ran MiXCR on the 5' RACE reads and lists one entry per CDR3 protein. Among 290,000 or so distinct CDR3 sequences listed, roughly 21% were seen once. The specimen was PBMCs or a T cell subset sorted from them (not recorded which). The source is a man aged 18 to 35 who had mild COVID-19 (a few samples of this study predate the infection). Cell type and time point are not known.

This clonotype showed up just a few times. The V gene is TRBV6-2 or TRBV6-3, the J gene TRBJ1-1, with TRBD1 matching over 8 bases. CDR3 length: 13 residues. The ends lost 5 bases at V and 3 bases at J; junction bases unmatched: 2. Germline V CDR1 and CDR2: MNHEY, SVGEGT. The CDR3 protein is CASSDRGYTEAFF. The DNA for the CDR3 is TGTGCCAGCAGTGACAGGGGTTACACTGAAGCTTTCTTT.

The gene calls are TRBV5-1 and TRBJ1-6; unclear D gene. V lost 6 bases and J 7 bases, leaving 17 bases between the germline ends. The CDR3 has 15 amino acids. Germline lookup yields CDR1 SGHRS and CDR2 YFSETQ. Written as DNA, the CDR3 is TGCGCCAGCACTGGGCAGGTCGGAGAGAATTCACCCCTCCACTTT. Its translation is CASTGQVGENSPLHF.

This clonotype was seen a handful of times. The chain joins TRBV12-3 or TRBV12-4 to TRBJ2-5; tentatively, D is TRBD1 (6 bases). The germline V and J ends were trimmed by 6 bases and 4 bases, with 15 bases remaining between them. The CDR3 is 14 residues long. Written as DNA, the CDR3 is TGTGCCAGCAGACATGGACAGATCGGAGAGACCCAGTACTTC. Translating gives CASRHGQIGETQYF.

The chain carries TRBV7-9 and TRBJ2-7; D unresolved. This CDR3 is built from 15 residues. V lost 6 bases and J lost 4, with 19 bases in between. In germline, CDR1 is SEHNR, CDR2 FQNEAQ (reference sequence). CDR3 nucleotides: TGTGCCAGCAGTTCCGCTACCCTATTCGGATACGAGCAGTACGTC. The encoded protein is CASSSATLFGYEQYV.